This T cell receptor (beta chain) was captured by sequencing in a study of blood T cell repertoires in COVID-19. On the study more broadly: The United States, Italy and Spain provided the acute and convalescent COVID-19 samples. Nucleic acid was either cDNA or gDNA, and it came from T cells, B-cell-depleted T cells, or PBMCs.

Germline assignment: CDR1 KGHSH and CDR2 LQKENI. Germline trimming cut 6 bases from V and 7 bases from J; bases unmatched to any gene: 4. The CDR3 sequence is 12 residues long. Original processing methods: Reference gene primers were amplified, and this amplification served to estimate nucleated cell counts. Repertoires were generated with immunoSEQ multiplex PCR, while TCRdb's copy carries only in-frame clones and drops some. The V and J calls and clone size are taken from that table; D and trimming were inferred from the DNA. The sample lists roughly 300,000 clones; over 80% were seen once. This sequence joins TRBV18 and TRBJ2-5; 8 bases are a match to TRBD1. The material sequenced was peripheral blood. The receptor was isolated from a woman aged 40 to 50 who had recovered from COVID-19. CDR3 amino acids: CASSPTGVTQYF. The DNA of the CDR3 is TGTGCCAGCTCCCCGACAGGGGTGACCCAGTACTTC.